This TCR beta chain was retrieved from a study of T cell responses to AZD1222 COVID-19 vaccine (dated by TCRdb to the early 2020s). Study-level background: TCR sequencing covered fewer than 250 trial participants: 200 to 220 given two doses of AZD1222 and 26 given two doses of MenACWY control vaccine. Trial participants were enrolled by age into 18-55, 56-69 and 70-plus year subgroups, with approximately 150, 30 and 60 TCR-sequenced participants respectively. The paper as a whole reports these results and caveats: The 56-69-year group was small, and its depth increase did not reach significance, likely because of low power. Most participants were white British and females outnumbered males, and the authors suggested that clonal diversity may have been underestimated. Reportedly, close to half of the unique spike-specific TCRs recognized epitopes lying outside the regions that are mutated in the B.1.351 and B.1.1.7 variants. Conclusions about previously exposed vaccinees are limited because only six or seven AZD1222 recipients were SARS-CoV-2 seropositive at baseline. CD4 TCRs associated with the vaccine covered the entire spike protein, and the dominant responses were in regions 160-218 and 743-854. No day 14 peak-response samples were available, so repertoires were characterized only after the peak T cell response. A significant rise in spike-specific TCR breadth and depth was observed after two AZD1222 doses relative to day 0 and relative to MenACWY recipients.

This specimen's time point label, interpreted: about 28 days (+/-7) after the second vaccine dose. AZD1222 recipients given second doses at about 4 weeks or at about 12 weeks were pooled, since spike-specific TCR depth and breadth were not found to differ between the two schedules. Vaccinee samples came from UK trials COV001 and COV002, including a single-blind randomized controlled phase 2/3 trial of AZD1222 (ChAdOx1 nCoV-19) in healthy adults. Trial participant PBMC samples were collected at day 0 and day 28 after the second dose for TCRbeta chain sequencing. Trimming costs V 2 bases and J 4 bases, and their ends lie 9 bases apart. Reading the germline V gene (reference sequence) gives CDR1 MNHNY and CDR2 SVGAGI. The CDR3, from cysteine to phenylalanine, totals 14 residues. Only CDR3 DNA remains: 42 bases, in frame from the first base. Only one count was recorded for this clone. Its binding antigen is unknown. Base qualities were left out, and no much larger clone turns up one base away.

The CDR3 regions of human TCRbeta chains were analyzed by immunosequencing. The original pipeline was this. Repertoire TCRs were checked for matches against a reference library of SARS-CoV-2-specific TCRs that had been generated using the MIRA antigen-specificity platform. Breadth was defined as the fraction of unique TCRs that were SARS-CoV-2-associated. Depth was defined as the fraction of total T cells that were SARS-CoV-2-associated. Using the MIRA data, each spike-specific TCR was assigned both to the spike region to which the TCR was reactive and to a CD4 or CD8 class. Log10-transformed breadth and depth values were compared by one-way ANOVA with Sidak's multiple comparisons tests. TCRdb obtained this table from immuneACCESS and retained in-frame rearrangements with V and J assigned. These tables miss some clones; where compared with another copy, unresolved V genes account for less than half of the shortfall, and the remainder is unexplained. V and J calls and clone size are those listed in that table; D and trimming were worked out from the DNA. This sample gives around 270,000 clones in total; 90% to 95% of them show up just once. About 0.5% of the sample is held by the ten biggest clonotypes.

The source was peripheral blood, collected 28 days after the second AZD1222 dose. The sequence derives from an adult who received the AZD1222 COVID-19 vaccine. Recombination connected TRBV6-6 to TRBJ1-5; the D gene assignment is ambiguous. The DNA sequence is TGTGCCAGCAGTTACCAGACGGATAATCAGCCCCAGCATTTT. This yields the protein CASSYQTDNQPQHF.